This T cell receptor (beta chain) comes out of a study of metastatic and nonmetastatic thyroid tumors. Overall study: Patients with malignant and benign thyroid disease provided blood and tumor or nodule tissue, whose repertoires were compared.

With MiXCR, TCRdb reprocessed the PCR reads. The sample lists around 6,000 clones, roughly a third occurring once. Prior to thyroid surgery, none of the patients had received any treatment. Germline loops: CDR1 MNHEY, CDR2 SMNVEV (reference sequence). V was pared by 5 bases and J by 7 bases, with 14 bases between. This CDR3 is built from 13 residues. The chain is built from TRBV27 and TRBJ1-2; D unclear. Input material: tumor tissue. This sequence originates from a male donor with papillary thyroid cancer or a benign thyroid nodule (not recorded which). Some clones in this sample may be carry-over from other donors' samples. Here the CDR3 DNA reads TGTGCCAGCAGTACCCATACGTGGGCTGGCTACACCTTC. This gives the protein CASSTHTWAGYTF.